Presented here are 25 T cell receptor beta chains from one specimen sequenced in a study of shared clonotypes between healthy human individuals. CD8 cells regarded as naive lacked CD45RO, were positively chosen for CCR7, and omitted terminally differentiated effector memory CD45RA+ cells. Only in-frame clones appear in the TCRdb table, and some are missing; sequencing was by immunoSEQ multiplex PCR. The sample records 2 million to 2.5 million clones, about 95% being singletons. Sequences were obtained from naive CD8+ T cells sorted from blood. These receptors were collected from a man younger than 35 in good health.

On this clone itself: This specimen includes other DNA sequences encoding the same CDR3. The CDR3 loop is CASSPGQGSSYEQYF. The CDR3 DNA sequence: TGCGCCAGCAGCCCGGGACAGGGGAGCTCCTACGAGCAGTACTTC. The chain is built from TRBV4-1 and TRBJ2-7; the match to TRBD1 covers 10 bases. Looked up from germline, CDR1 is MGHRA and CDR2 is YSYEKL. With V trimmed by 4 bases and J by 0 bases, 3 bases remained unmatched. This CDR3 is built from 15 residues.

A note on this clone: Other nucleotide sequences from this sample produce the same CDR3. The rearrangement joins TRBV5-1 to TRBJ2-7; maybe TRBD1 (6 bases). Germline loops: CDR1 SGHRS, CDR2 YFSETQ. The length of the CDR3 is 14 residues. V was cut by 0 bases and J by 4 bases, with 11 bases left in between. CDR3 protein: CASSLVGRGYEQYF. The CDR3 DNA reads as TGCGCCAGCAGCTTGGTTGGCAGGGGATACGAGCAGTACTTC. The entire variable domain, with the rest obtained from reference TRBV5-1 and TRBJ2-7, is as follows: KAGVTQTPRYLIKTRGQQVTLSCSPISGHRSVSWYQQTPGQGLQFLFEYFSETQRNKGNFPGRFSGRQFSNSRSEMNVSTLELGDSALYLCASSLVGRGYEQYFGPGTRLTVT.

V gene TRBV6-5 combines with J gene TRBJ1-5; D unresolved. V was pared by 6 bases and J by 10 bases, with 16 bases between. CDR1 is MNHEY, CDR2 SVGAGI, per germline. The CDR3 contains 13 residues. DNA for the CDR3: TGTGCCAGCAGAAGCAGCTTACGGGGACCCCAGCATTTT. This codes for CASRSSLRGPQHF.

The chain joins TRBV18 to TRBJ1-1; 9 bases map to TRBD1. With 3 bases clipped from V and 1 base from J, the junction kept 3 bases outside the gene matches. The V gene's germline CDR1 is KGHSH and CDR2 LQKENI. This CDR3 is built from 15 residues. The CDR3 protein is CASSPWDRENTEAFF. CDR3 sequence (DNA): TGTGCCAGCTCACCCTGGGACAGGGAGAACACTGAAGCTTTCTTT.

The chain uses TRBV5-4 and TRBJ2-7; a weak D match, TRBD1 (5 bases). V was clipped by 4 bases and J by 2 bases, with 7 bases between them. The CDR3 spans 12 residues. CDR1 is SGHNT and CDR2 is YYREEE in the germline V gene (reference sequence). CDR3 sequence reads: CASSGAPYEQYF. In nucleotides, the CDR3 is TGTGCCAGCAGCGGGGCCCCCTACGAGCAGTACTTC.

The rearrangement links TRBV28 to TRBJ2-7; tentatively, D is TRBD2 (6 bases). Per germline, CDR1 MDHEN and CDR2 SYDVKM. V was cut by 4 bases and J by 0 bases, with 10 bases left in between. The CDR3 loop spans 14 amino acids. CDR3 amino acids: CASSSVGGSYEQYF. The CDR3 bases are TGTGCCAGCAGTTCAGTGGGGGGCTCCTACGAGCAGTACTTC.

The chain joins TRBV27 to TRBJ1-1; D gene uncertain. Germline values: CDR1 MNHEY, CDR2 SMNVEV (reference sequence). The V and J ends lost 0 bases and 8 bases respectively, with 10 bases between them. The CDR3 runs 13 residues. CDR3 loop: CASSLSLGEEAFF. The CDR3 DNA reads as TGTGCCAGCAGTTTATCCTTGGGAGAAGAAGCTTTCTTT.

The chain uses TRBV5-8 and TRBJ2-5, with D uncertain. This CDR3 has 12 residues. The V end was cut by 4 bases, the J end by 3 bases, with 7 bases between. CDR1 SGHTS and CDR2 YDEGEE come from the germline V gene. Here the CDR3 DNA reads TGTGCCAGCAGCCCCTGGGAAGAGACCCAGTACTTC. It yields the protein CASSPWEETQYF.

Only one count was recorded for this clone. The chain links TRBV7-2 to TRBJ2-1; maybe TRBD2 (6 bases). Trimming took 3 bases from V and 3 from J, leaving 21 bases between them. CDR3 length: 18 residues. The V gene's germline CDR1 is SGHTA and CDR2 FQGNSA. The DNA for the CDR3 is TGTGCCAGCAGCTTTGGCGGGGTGGGCGCTACAATCTACAATGAGCAGTTCTTC. Amino acids: CASSFGGVGATIYNEQFF. Drawing the rest from reference TRBV7-2 and TRBJ2-1, the complete variable domain is GAGVSQSPSNKVTEKGKDVELRCDPISGHTALYWYRQSLGQGLEFLIYFQGNSAPDKSGLPSDRFSAERTGGSVSTLTIQRTQQEDSAVYLCASSFGGVGATIYNEQFFGPGTRLTVL.

In regard to this clone: This CDR3 is also generated by other DNA sequences in the sample. This rearrangement joins TRBV27 to TRBJ2-7, with D hard to call. The germline V and J ends were trimmed by 2 bases and 0 bases, with 11 bases remaining between them. Germline V CDR1 and CDR2: MNHEY, SMNVEV (reference sequence). The CDR3 is 15 residues long. The CDR3 sequence: CASSLLGTGSYEQYF. The CDR3 coding sequence is TGTGCCAGCAGTTTACTGGGCACGGGCTCCTACGAGCAGTACTTC.

The chain combines TRBV4-2 with TRBJ2-5, with TRBD2 matching over 10 bases. The V gene end was trimmed by 0 bases and the J gene end by 4 bases; junction bases not matched to a gene: 5. Germline V gene data show CDR1 as LGHNA and CDR2 as YNFKEQ. The CDR3 is 16 amino acids. The CDR3 nucleotides are TGTGCCAGCAGCCAAGACAGCGGGGGGGAGGGAGAGACCCAGTACTTC. Translating it yields CASSQDSGGEGETQYF.

As to this clone: With a much larger clone just one base away, this may be a read error. Other DNA sequences in this sample translate to the same CDR3. The chain recombines TRBV7-9 with TRBJ1-1; D unresolved. V was cut by 1 base and J by 5 bases, with 5 bases left in between. The CDR3 length is 12 residues. Germline assignment: CDR1 SEHNR and CDR2 FQNEAQ (reference sequence). The CDR3 DNA follows: TGTGCCAGCAGCTTAGGGAAAACTGAAGCTTTCTTT. Translated, it gives CASSLGKTEAFF.

The chain joins TRBV5-5 to TRBJ2-7; TRBD2 is a possible D gene (6 bases). Germline CDR1 reads SGHKS; CDR2 reads YYEKEE (reference sequence). This CDR3 is 14 amino acids long. Trimming removed 4 bases at V and 1 base at J, with 12 bases between. Here the CDR3 reads CASSPQAGSYEQYF. Here the CDR3 DNA reads TGTGCCAGCAGCCCTCAGGCGGGGTCCTACGAGCAGTACTTC.

This sequence joins TRBV6-6 and TRBJ2-1; D is possibly TRBD2 (5 bases). CDR1 is MNHNY and CDR2 is SVGAGI in the germline V gene (reference sequence). V was trimmed by 5 bases and J by 2 bases, leaving 16 bases between them. The CDR3 covers 16 residues. This CDR3 is CASSPGVREPYNEQFF. Here the CDR3 DNA reads TGTGCCAGCAGTCCCGGAGTGAGGGAGCCCTACAATGAGCAGTTCTTC.

V gene TRBV7-9 combines with J gene TRBJ2-5, with D unclear. Germline V gene sequence: CDR1 SEHNR, CDR2 FQNEAQ (reference sequence). V was trimmed by 5 bases and J by 4 bases, leaving 14 bases between them. The CDR3 is made up of 14 amino acids. The CDR3 sequence is CASSPPSIGETQYF. In nucleotides, the CDR3 is TGTGCCAGCAGCCCCCCAAGCATAGGAGAGACCCAGTACTTC.

The chain couples TRBV4-3 to TRBJ2-1; 7 bases are shared with TRBD1. Germline V lookup: CDR1 LGHNA, CDR2 YSLEER. The J segment lost 2 bases and the V segment lost 4 bases, leaving 2 bases of the junction unmatched. CDR3 size: 14 residues. CDR3 coding DNA: TGCGCCAGCAGCCCTGGACAGGCCTACAATGAGCAGTTCTTC. Its protein product is CASSPGQAYNEQFF.

Points on this clone: Other DNA sequences of this sample code for an identical CDR3. The CDR3 spells CASSSSGAAYEQYF. The CDR3 nucleotides read TGTGCCAGCAGCTCTAGCGGGGCCGCCTACGAGCAGTACTTC. This chain joins TRBV7-9 and TRBJ2-7, with 9 positions matching TRBD2. V lost 4 bases and J lost 2; bases outside the gene matches: 3. Germline V CDR1 and CDR2: SEHNR, FQNEAQ (reference sequence). The CDR3 runs to 14 residues.

The V and J genes are TRBV27 and TRBJ1-5; no definite D call. CDR1 is MNHEY, CDR2 SMNVEV, per germline (reference sequence). V gave up 0 bases and J gave up 0 bases, with 9 bases separating them. This CDR3 spans 16 amino acids. CDR3 nucleotide sequence: TGTGCCAGCAGTTTATCCCCAGGCTTTAGCAATCAGCCCCAGCATTTT. Amino acid sequence: CASSLSPGFSNQPQHF.

The CDR3: CASSDRDINTEAFF. The DNA for the CDR3 is TGTGCCAGCAGTGACCGGGACATTAACACTGAAGCTTTCTTT. The chain is built from TRBV25-1 and TRBJ1-1; tentative D call: TRBD1 (6 bases). Germline V gives CDR1 MGHDK, CDR2 SYGVNS. The CDR3 runs 14 residues. Trimming stripped 3 bases from V and 2 bases from J, with 10 bases between.

The chain uses TRBV6-5 and TRBJ2-4; D is undetermined. V was shortened by 0 bases and J by 12 bases, with 12 bases between the two germline ends. The germline V gene encodes CDR1 MNHEY and CDR2 SVGAGI. The CDR3 sequence is 13 residues long. The CDR3 protein is CASSYSNGFGQYF. The DNA for the CDR3 is TGTGCCAGCAGTTACTCGAACGGGTTCGGTCAGTACTTC.

CDR3 in amino acids: CASSSGPLAVRVIEQFF. CDR3 bases: TGTGCCAGCAGTTCTGGGCCCTTAGCGGTACGAGTGATAGAGCAGTTCTTC. V gene TRBV7-9 combines with J gene TRBJ2-1; tentatively, D is TRBD2 (6 bases). Per the germline V gene, CDR1 is SEHNR and CDR2 is FQNEAQ (reference sequence). The CDR3 contains 17 residues. The V end lost 6 bases, the J end lost 10 bases, and 28 bases lay between the germline ends.

The chain is built from TRBV21-1 and TRBJ2-7; TRBD2 is taken as the D call from the table, unchecked against the DNA. TRBV21-1 is shown as a pseudogene. The CDR3 sequence is 15 residues long. DNA for the CDR3: TGTGCCAGCAGCAATGGGGGGTCTCAACGGGACGAGCAGTACTTC. Translated, it gives CASSNGGSQRDEQYF.

CDR3 nucleotide sequence: TGTGCCAGCAGCTTAACCCCCCAGGGGAGCGACTATGGCTACACCTTC. This encodes CASSLTPQGSDYGYTF. The chain recombines TRBV7-9 with TRBJ1-2, with TRBD1 as a possible D gene (6 bases). V was cut by 2 bases and J by 3 bases, with 16 bases left in between. Per the germline V gene, CDR1 is SEHNR and CDR2 is FQNEAQ (reference sequence). The CDR3 spans 16 residues.

The chain couples TRBV25-1 to TRBJ2-3; 10 bases map to TRBD2. Germline loops: CDR1 MGHDK, CDR2 SYGVNS. V shed 2 bases and J 4 bases; nucleotides not matched to a gene: 6. This CDR3 region has 16 residues. CDR3 in DNA: TGTGCCAGCAGTGAAGCTAGCGGGGGACTCCCAGATACGCAGTATTTT. Its translation: CASSEASGGLPDTQYF.

The chain links TRBV9 to TRBJ2-7; no reliable D call. CDR3 length: 15 residues. Trimming removed 4 bases at V and 0 bases at J, with 14 bases between. Germline CDR1 is SGDLS and CDR2 is YYNGEE. The CDR3 sequence: CASSPALSPSYEQYF. The CDR3 nucleotides are TGTGCCAGCAGCCCTGCCCTCAGCCCCTCCTACGAGCAGTACTTC.